This record concerns one T cell receptor beta chain sequence. This specimen belongs to a study of cytomegalovirus exposure and HLA in healthy donors. Among the donors, all were healthy bone marrow donors. With 60 Vbeta and 13 Jbeta primers, the PCR was carried out. Some clones are missing from TCRdb's copy, which holds only in-frame ones; the method was immunoSEQ multiplex PCR. The data hold about 110,000 clones, with 70% to 80% observed a single time. The CDR3 contains 14 residues. Germline V gene sequence: CDR1 SGHRS, CDR2 YFSETQ. J lost 9 bases, V lost 2 bases, and 7 bases had no gene match. J is TRBJ2-1 and V is TRBV5-1, with 8 bases aligning to TRBD2. Sequencing was carried out using PBMCs. This TCR was sampled from a man in his thirties or forties in good health and CMV-seronegative. The CDR3 region has the DNA TGCGCCAGCAGCTTAACAGCGGGAGTGATTGAGCAGTTCTTC. Translation: CASSLTAGVIEQFF.